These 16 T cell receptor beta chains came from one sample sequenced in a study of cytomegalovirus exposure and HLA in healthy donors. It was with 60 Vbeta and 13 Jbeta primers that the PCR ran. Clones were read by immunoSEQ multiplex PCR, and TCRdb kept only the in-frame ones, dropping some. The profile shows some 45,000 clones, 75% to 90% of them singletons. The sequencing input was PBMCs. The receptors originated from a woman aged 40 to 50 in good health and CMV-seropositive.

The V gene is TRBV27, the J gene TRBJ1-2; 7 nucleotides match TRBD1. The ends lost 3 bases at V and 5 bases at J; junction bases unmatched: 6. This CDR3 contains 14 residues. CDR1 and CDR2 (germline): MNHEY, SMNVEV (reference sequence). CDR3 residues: CASSFSQGFYGYTF. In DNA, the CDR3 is TGTGCCAGCAGTTTTTCACAGGGGTTTTATGGCTACACCTTC.

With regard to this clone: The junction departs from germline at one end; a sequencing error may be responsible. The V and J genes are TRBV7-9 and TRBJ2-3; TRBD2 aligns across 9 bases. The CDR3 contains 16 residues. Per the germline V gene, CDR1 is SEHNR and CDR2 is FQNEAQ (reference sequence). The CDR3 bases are TGTTCCAGCAGCTCGATGGGACTAGCCAGCACAGATACGCAGTATTTT. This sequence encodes CSSSSMGLASTDTQYF.

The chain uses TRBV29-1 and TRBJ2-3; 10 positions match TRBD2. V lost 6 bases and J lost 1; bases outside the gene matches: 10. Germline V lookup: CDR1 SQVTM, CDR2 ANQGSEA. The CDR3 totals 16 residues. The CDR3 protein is CSVASGTSGGTDTQYF. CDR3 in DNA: TGCAGCGTCGCGTCGGGAACTAGCGGGGGCACAGATACGCAGTATTTT.

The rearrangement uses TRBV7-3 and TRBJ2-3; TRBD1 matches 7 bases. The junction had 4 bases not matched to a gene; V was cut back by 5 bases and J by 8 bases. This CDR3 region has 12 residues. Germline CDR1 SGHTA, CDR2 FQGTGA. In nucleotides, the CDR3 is TGTGCCAGCAGCCGACAGGGCGGTACGCAGTATTTT. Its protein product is CASSRQGGTQYF.

The CDR3 sequence is CAWSAQPNQPQHF. DNA for the CDR3: TGTGCCTGGAGCGCACAGCCTAATCAGCCCCAGCATTTT. The chain is built from TRBV30 and TRBJ1-5; no definite D call. Germline V lookup: CDR1 GTSNPN, CDR2 SVGIG (reference sequence). The CDR3 has 13 amino acids. Trimming cost V 3 bases and J 4 bases, with 10 bases left between them.

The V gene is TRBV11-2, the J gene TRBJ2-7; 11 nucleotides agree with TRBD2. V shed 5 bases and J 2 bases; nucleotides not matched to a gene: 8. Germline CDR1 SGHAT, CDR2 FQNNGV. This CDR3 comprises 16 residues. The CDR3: CASSGPLAGGPYEQYF. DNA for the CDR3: TGTGCCAGCAGCGGGCCCTTAGCGGGGGGGCCCTACGAGCAGTACTTC.

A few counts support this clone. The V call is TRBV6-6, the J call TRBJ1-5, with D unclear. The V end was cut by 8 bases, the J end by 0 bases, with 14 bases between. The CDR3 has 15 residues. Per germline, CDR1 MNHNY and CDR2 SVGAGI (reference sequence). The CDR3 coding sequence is TGTGCCAGCCATGTCAGCGGGAATAGCAATCAGCCCCAGCATTTT. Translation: CASHVSGNSNQPQHF.

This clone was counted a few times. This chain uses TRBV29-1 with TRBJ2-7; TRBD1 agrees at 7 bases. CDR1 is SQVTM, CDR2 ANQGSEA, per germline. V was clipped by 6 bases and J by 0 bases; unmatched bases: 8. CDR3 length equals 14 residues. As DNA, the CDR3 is TGCAGCGTAGTAGGACAGGTCCCCTCCTACGAGCAGTACTTC. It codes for CSVVGQVPSYEQYF.

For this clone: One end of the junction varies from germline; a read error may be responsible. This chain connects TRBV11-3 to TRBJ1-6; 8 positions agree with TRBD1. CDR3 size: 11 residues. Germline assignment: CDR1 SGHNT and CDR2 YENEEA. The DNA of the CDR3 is TGTGCCAGCAGCTTTGGGAGACAGGGGTACTTT. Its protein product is CASSFGRQGYF. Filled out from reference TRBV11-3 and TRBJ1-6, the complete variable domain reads EAGVVQSPRYKIIEKKQPVAFWCNPISGHNTLYWYLQNLGQGPELLIRYENEEAVDDSQLPKDRFSAERLKGVDSTLKIQPAELGDSAVYLCASSFGRQGYFGNGTRLTVT.

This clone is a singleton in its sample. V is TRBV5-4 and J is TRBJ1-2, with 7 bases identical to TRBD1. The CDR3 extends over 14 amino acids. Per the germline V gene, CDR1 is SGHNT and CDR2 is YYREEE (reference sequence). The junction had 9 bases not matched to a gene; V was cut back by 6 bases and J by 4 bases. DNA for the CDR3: TGTGCCAGCAACAAAAACAGGGGCAGCTATGGCTACACCTTC. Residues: CASNKNRGSYGYTF.

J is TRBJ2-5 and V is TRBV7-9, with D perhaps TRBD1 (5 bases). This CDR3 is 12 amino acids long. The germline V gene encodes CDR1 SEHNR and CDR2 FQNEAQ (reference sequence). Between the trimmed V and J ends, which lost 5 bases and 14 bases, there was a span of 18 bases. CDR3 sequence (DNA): TGTGCCAGCAGCCCAGTCGTCATAAGGGGATACTTC. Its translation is CASSPVVIRGYF. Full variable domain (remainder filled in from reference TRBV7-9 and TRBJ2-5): DTGVSQNPRHKITKRGQNVTFRCDPISEHNRLYWYRQTLGQGPEFLTYFQNEAQLEKSRLLSDRFSAERPKGSFSTLEIQRTEQGDSAMYLCASSPVVIRGYFGPGTRLLVL.

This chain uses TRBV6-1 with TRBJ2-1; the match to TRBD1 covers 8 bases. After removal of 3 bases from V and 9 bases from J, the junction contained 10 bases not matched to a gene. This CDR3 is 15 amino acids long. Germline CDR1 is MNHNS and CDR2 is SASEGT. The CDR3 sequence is CASSERTGWVTEQFF. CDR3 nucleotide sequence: TGTGCCAGCAGTGAGAGGACAGGGTGGGTTACTGAGCAGTTCTTC.

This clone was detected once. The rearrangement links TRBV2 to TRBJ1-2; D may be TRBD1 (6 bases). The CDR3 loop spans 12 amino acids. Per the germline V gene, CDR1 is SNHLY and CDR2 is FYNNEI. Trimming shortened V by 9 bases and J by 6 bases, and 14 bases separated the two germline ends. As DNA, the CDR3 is TGTGCCAGTAAAAAGGGGGGGGATGGCTACACCTTC. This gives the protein CASKKGGDGYTF. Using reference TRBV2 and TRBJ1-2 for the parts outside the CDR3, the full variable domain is EPEVTQTPSHQVTQMGQEVILRCVPISNHLYFYWYRQILGQKVEFLVSFYNNEISEKSEIFDDQFSVERPDGSNFTLKIRSTKLEDSAMYFCASKKGGDGYTFGSGTRLTVV.

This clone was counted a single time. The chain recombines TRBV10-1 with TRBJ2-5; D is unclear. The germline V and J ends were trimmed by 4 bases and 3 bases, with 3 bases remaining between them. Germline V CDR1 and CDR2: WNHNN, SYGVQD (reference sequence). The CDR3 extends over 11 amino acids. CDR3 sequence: CASSAKETQYF. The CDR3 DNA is TGCGCCAGCAGTGCAAAAGAGACCCAGTACTTC.

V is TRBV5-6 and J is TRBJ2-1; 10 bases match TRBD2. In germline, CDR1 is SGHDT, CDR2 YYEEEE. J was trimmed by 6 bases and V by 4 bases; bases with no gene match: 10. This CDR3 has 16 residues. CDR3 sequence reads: CASSPTVLAGSNEQFF. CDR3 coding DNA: TGTGCCAGCAGCCCTACCGTACTAGCGGGGTCCAATGAGCAGTTCTTC.

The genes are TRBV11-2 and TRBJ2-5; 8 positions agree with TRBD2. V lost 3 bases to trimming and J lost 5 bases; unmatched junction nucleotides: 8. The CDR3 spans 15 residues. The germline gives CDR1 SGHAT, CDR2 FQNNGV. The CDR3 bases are TGTGCCAGCAGCTTTTCCGGGACTAGGAGGGAGACCCAGTACTTC. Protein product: CASSFSGTRRETQYF.